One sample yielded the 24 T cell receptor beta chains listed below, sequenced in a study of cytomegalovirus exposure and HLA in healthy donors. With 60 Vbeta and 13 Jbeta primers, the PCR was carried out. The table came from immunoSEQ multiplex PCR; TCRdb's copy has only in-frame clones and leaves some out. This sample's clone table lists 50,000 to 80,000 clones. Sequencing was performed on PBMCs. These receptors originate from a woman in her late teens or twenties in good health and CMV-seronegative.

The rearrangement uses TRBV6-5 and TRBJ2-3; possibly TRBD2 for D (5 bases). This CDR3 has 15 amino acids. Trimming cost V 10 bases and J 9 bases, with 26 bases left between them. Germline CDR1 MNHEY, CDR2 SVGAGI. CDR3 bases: TGTGCCACACGTCAAGGACGAAGGCCGGGGAACACGCAGTATTTT. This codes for CATRQGRRPGNTQYF.

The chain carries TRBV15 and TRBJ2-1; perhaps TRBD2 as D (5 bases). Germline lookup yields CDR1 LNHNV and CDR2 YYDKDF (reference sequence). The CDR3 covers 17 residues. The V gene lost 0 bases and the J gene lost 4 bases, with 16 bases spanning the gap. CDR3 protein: CATSRDRPSSAYNEQFF. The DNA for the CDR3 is TGTGCCACCAGCAGAGATCGCCCTAGCAGTGCATACAATGAGCAGTTCTTC.

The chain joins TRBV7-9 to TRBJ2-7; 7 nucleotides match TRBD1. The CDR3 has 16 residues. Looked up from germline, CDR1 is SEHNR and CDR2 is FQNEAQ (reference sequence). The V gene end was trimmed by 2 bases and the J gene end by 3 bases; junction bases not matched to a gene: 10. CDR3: CASSLRSARGSYEQYF. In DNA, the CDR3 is TGTGCCAGCAGCTTACGCTCGGCCAGGGGGAGCTACGAGCAGTACTTC.

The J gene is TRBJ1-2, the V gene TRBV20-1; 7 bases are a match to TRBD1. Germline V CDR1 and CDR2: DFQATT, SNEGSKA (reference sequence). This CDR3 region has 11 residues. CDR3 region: CNAVGGRGYTF. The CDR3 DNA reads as TGCAATGCGGTAGGGGGCAGGGGCTACACCTTC.

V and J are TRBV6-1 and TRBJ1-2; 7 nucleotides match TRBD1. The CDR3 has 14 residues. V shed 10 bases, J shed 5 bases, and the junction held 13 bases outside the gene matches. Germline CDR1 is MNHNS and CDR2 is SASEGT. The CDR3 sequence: CATIPPGQRYGYTF. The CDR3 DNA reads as TGTGCCACCATCCCGCCGGGACAGAGGTATGGCTACACCTTC.

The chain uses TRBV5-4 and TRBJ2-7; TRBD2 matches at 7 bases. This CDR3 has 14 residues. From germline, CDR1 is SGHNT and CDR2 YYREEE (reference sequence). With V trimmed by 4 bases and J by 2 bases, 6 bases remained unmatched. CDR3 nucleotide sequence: TGTGCCAGCAGCGGCGGCGGGAGACCCTACGAGCAGTACTTC. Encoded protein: CASSGGGRPYEQYF. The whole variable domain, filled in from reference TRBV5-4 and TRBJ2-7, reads ETGVTQSPTHLIKTRGQQVTLRCSSQSGHNTVSWYQQALGQGPQFIFQYYREEENGRGNFPPRFSGLQFPNYSSELNVNALELDDSALYLCASSGGGRPYEQYFGPGTRLTVT.

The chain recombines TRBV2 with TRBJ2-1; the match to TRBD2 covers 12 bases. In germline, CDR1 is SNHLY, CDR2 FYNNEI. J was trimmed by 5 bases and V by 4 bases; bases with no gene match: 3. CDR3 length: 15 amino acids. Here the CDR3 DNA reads TGTGCCAGCAGTGGGGCTAGCGGGGGGGACAATGAGCAGTTCTTC. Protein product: CASSGASGGDNEQFF.

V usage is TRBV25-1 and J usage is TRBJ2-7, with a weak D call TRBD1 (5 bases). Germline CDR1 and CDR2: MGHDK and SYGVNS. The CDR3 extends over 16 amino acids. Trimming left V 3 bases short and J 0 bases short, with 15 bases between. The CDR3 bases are TGTGCCAGCAGTGACAAACAAGGGGTAAGCTCCTACGAGCAGTACTTC. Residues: CASSDKQGVSSYEQYF.

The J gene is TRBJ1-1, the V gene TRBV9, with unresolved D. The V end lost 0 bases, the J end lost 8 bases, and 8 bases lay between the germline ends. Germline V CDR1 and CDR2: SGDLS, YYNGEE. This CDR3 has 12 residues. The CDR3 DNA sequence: TGTGCCAGCAGCGTAGAGTCGGGAGAAGCTTTCTTT. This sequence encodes CASSVESGEAFF.

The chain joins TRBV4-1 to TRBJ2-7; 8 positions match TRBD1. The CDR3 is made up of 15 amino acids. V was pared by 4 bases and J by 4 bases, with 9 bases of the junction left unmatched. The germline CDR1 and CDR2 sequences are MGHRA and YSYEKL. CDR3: CASSRETGQGYEQYF. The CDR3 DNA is TGCGCCAGCAGCCGCGAGACAGGACAGGGATACGAGCAGTACTTC.

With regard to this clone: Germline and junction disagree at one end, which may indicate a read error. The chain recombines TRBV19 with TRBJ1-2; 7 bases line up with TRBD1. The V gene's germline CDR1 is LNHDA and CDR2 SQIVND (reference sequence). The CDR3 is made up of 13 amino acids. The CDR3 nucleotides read TGTGCCAGTAGTGTAGACAGGGTAGCTGGCTACACCTTC. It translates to CASSVDRVAGYTF.

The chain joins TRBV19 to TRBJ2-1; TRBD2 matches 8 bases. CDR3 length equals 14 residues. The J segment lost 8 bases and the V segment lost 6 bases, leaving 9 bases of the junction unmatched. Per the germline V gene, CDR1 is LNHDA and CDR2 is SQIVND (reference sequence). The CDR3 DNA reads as TGTGCCAGTAGCGGCGGGACTAGGATTCATGAGCAGTTCTTC. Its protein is CASSGGTRIHEQFF.

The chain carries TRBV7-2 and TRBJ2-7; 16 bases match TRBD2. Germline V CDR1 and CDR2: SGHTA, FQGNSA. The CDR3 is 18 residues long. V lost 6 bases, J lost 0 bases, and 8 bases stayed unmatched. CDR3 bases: TGTGCCAGCAGGCCCGGGACTAGCGGGGGGGGTAGCTCCTACGAGCAGTACTTC. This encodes CASRPGTSGGGSSYEQYF.

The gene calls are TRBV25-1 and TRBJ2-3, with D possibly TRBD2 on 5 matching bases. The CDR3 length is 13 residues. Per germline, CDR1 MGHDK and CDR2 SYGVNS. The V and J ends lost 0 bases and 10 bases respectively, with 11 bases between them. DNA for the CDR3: TGTGCCAGCAGTGAATATGAACTAGTAGCGCAGTATTTT. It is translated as CASSEYELVAQYF.

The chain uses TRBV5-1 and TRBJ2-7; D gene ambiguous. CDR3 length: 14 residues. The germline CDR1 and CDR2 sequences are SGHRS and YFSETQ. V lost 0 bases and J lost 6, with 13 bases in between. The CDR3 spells CASSLGSDSGEQYF. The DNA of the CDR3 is TGCGCCAGCAGCTTGGGGTCAGACTCGGGCGAGCAGTACTTC.

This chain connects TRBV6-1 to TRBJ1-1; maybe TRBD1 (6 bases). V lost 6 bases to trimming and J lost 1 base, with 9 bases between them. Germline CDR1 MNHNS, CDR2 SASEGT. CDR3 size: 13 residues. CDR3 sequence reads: CASRGQKNTEAFF. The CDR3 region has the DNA TGTGCCAGCAGGGGACAAAAGAACACTGAAGCTTTCTTT.

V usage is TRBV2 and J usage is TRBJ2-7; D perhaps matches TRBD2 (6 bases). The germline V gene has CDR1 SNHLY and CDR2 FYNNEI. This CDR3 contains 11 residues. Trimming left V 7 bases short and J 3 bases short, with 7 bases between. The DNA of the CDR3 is TGTGCCAGCAACGGGGGCTACGAGCAGTACTTC. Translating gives CASNGGYEQYF.

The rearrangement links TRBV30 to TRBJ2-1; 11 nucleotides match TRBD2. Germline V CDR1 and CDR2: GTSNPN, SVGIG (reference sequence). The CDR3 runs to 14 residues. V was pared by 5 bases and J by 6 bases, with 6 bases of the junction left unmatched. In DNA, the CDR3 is TGTGCCTGGGCACTAGCGGGAGTGGCCAATGAGCAGTTCTTC. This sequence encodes CAWALAGVANEQFF.

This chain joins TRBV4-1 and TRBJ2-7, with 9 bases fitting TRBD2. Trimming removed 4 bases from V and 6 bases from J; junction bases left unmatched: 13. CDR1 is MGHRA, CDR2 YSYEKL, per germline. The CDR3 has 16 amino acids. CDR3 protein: CASSRTTAGGSSEQYF. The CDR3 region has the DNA TGCGCCAGCAGCCGCACTACCGCGGGGGGGTCGTCCGAGCAGTACTTC.

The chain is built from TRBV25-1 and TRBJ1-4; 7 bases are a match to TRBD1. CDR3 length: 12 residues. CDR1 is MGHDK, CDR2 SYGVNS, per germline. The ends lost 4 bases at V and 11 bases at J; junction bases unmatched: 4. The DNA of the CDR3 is TGTGCCAGCAGTGCCGGACAGGAGAAACTGTTTTTT. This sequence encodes CASSAGQEKLFF.

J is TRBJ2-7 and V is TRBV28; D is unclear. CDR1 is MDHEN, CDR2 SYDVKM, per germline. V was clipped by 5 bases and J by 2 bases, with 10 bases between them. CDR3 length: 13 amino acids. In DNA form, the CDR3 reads TGTGCCAGCAGTCCCTTTGAGACCTACGAGCAGTACTTC. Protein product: CASSPFETYEQYF.

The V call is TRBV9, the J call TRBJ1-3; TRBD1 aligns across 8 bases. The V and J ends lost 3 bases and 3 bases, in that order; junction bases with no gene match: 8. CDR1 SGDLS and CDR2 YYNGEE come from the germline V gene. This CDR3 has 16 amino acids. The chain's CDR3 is CASSEDRGFIGNTIYF. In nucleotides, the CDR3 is TGTGCCAGCAGCGAAGACAGGGGATTCATTGGAAACACCATATATTTT.

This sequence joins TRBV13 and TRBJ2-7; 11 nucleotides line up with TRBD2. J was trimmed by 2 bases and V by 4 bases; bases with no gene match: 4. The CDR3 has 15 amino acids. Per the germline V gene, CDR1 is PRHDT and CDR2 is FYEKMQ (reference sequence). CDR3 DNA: TGTGCCAGCAGCTCGGGACTAGCGGTCGCCTACGAGCAGTACTTC. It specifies CASSSGLAVAYEQYF.

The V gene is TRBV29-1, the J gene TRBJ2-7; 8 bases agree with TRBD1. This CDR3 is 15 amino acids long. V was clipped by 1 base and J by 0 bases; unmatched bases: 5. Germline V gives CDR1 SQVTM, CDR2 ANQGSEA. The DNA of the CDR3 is TGCAGCGTTGAAGGGACAGGGAGAAGCTCCTACGAGCAGTACTTC. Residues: CSVEGTGRSSYEQYF.